This section outlines one T cell receptor beta chain sequence together with its context. The data were obtained in a study of OX40 agonist ivuxolimab in advanced cancers. Trimming removed 1 base at V and 5 bases at J, with 6 bases between. CDR1 and CDR2 (germline): LNHNV, YYDKDF (reference sequence). This CDR3 region has 13 residues. TCRdb's copy holds only in-frame clones and misses some; the assay was immunoSEQ multiplex PCR. Seen here are some 37,000 clones, roughly 78% observed once, and the top ten hold 1.9%. The V gene is TRBV15, the J gene TRBJ2-1; D unresolved. The origin of this receptor is an adult with an advanced solid tumor such as melanoma, head and neck, liver or kidney cancer. Material: CD4+ or CD8+ T cells sorted from blood, obtained in a trial of the OX40 agonist ivuxolimab. The chain's CDR3 is CATSRVQDNEQFF. The DNA for the CDR3 is TGTGCCACCAGCAGAGTTCAGGACAATGAGCAGTTCTTC.